A selection of T cell receptor beta chains follows, all from one sample in a study of OX40 agonist ivuxolimab in advanced cancers. Clones were read by immunoSEQ multiplex PCR, and TCRdb kept only the in-frame ones, dropping some. The sample has tens of thousands of clones; 88% are singletons. Sequencing used CD4+ or CD8+ T cells sorted from blood, obtained in a trial of the OX40 agonist ivuxolimab. The receptor source for this set is an adult with an advanced solid tumor such as melanoma, head and neck, liver or kidney cancer. The CDR3 runs from the conserved cysteine through the conserved F or W. D genes are given only for firm matches. Rows give clone size only sometimes, using once, few, many, or a class for an expanded clone.

d_gene,j_gene,abundance,v_gene,CDR3aa,CDR3nt
NA,TRBJ1-1,NA,TRBV18,CASSPFDDTEAFF,TGTGCCAGCTCACCCTTCGATGACACTGAAGCTTTCTTT
TRBD1,TRBJ2-2,NA,TRBV5-1,CASSLRGTGKTGELFF,TGCGCCAGCAGCTTGAGAGGGACAGGGAAGACCGGGGAGCTGTTTTTT
NA,TRBJ2-1,NA,TRBV27,CASSFSASSYNEQFF,TGTGCCAGCAGTTTTAGCGCTAGCTCCTACAATGAGCAGTTCTTC
NA,TRBJ1-5,NA,TRBV9,CASSAKGYSNQPQHF,TGTGCCAGCAGCGCGAAGGGGTATAGCAATCAGCCCCAGCATTTT
TRBD2,TRBJ2-1,NA,TRBV9,CASSVAGGNEQFF,TGTGCCAGCAGCGTAGCGGGAGGGAATGAGCAGTTCTTC
NA,TRBJ1-5,once,TRBV27,CASSFAGDYSNQPQHF,TGTGCCAGCAGTTTTGCTGGGGACTATAGCAATCAGCCCCAGCATTTT
NA,TRBJ1-3,NA,TRBV9,CASSVIREKGNTIYF,TGTGCCAGCAGCGTAATCCGAGAAAAAGGAAACACCATATATTTT
NA,TRBJ1-4,many,TRBV18,CASSPSGELEKLFF,TGTGCCAGCTCACCGTCGGGGGAACTGGAAAAACTGTTTTTT
TRBD2,TRBJ2-2,NA,TRBV10-3,CAISAVASGLNTGELFF,TGTGCCATCAGTGCCGTTGCTAGCGGGTTGAACACCGGGGAGCTGTTTTTT
NA,TRBJ1-4,NA,TRBV4-3,CASSQGTRSEKLFF,TGCGCCAGCAGCCAGGGGACGAGGAGTGAAAAACTGTTTTTT
NA,TRBJ1-2,NA,TRBV14,CASSQSPGSYTF,TGTGCCAGCAGCCAATCTCCCGGGAGCTACACCTTC
NA,TRBJ1-5,NA,TRBV6-5,CASSPSGWSNQPQHF,TGTGCCAGCAGTCCTTCTGGTTGGAGCAATCAGCCCCAGCATTTT
TRBD2,TRBJ2-5,few,TRBV7-9,CASSRTSGEFETQYF,TGTGCCAGCAGCAGGACTAGTGGAGAATTCGAGACCCAGTACTTC
TRBD1,TRBJ2-2,NA,TRBV4-3,CASSRTGQDTGELFF,TGCGCCAGCAGCCGAACGGGACAGGATACCGGGGAGCTGTTTTTT
NA,TRBJ2-1,NA,TRBV6-1,CASSHGSGPYNEQFF,TGTGCCAGCAGCCACGGGTCAGGGCCCTACAATGAGCAGTTCTTC
TRBD2,TRBJ2-5,NA,TRBV9,CASNEGGAGPRETQYF,TGTGCCAGCAATGAGGGAGGGGCAGGGCCGAGAGAGACCCAGTACTTC
TRBD2,TRBJ2-7,NA,TRBV11-2,CASSPRRSSGSSHEQYF,TGTGCCAGCAGCCCACGGAGGTCTAGCGGGAGTTCCCACGAGCAGTACTTC
NA,TRBJ2-6,NA,TRBV5-4,CASSASSGANVLTF,TGTGCCAGCAGCGCCAGCTCCGGGGCCAACGTCCTGACTTTC
TRBD2,TRBJ2-3,few,TRBV6-5,CASSRSSGRTDTQYF,TGTGCCAGCAGTCGATCTAGCGGTCGCACAGATACGCAGTATTTT
TRBD1,TRBJ2-7,NA,TRBV30,CACTPGQGLSVAYEQYF,TGTGCCTGTACACCGGGACAGGGGTTATCTGTAGCCTACGAGCAGTACTTC
TRBD1,TRBJ1-2,NA,TRBV28,CASSTHAQGAGYGYTF,TGTGCCAGCAGTACTCACGCGCAGGGGGCAGGCTATGGCTACACCTTC
NA,TRBJ2-5,NA,TRBV27,CASSFNGGLQTQYF,TGTGCCAGCAGTTTCAACGGGGGCCTGCAGACCCAGTACTTC
TRBD1,TRBJ1-1,few,TRBV28,CAIGQGMGGVTEAFF,TGTGCTATAGGACAGGGAATGGGAGGGGTCACTGAAGCTTTCTTT
NA,TRBJ2-6,NA,TRBV11-3,CASSPSLGLGANVLTF,TGTGCCAGCAGCCCGAGCTTGGGCCTTGGGGCCAACGTCCTGACTTTC
TRBD1,TRBJ1-4,few,TRBV7-9,CASSLGQGEKLFF,TGTGCCAGCAGCTTAGGACAGGGTGAAAAACTGTTTTTT
NA,TRBJ2-7,NA,TRBV9,CASSAEFLTREQYF,TGTGCCAGCAGCGCGGAGTTCTTAACACGCGAGCAGTACTTC
NA,TRBJ2-4,NA,TRBV6-1,CATTTDAKNIQYF,TGTGCCACTACGACTGACGCCAAAAACATTCAGTACTTC
NA,TRBJ2-3,NA,TRBV28,CASSRRDTQYF,TGTGCCAGCAGTCGACGGGATACGCAGTATTTT
NA,TRBJ1-4,NA,TRBV25-1,CASSERSSVGEKLFF,TGTGCCAGCAGTGAAAGGTCCTCGGTCGGGGAAAAACTGTTTTTT
NA,TRBJ2-2,few,TRBV7-2,CASSFNRDTGELFF,TGTGCCAGCAGCTTTAATAGGGACACCGGGGAGCTGTTTTTT
TRBD1,TRBJ1-1,NA,TRBV28,CASSDGQGVTEAFF,TGTGCCAGCAGCGACGGACAGGGCGTCACTGAAGCTTTCTTT